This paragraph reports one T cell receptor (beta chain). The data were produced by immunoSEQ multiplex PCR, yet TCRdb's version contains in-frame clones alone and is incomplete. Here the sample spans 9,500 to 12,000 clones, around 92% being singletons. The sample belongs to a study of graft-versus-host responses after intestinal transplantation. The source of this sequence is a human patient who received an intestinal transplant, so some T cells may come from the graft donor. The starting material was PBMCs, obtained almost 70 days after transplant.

The CDR3 DNA is TGTGCCAGCAGTTTAACTTGGGCGGGAGGGCCCCATTTACAGGCAGATACGCAGTATTTT. Its translation: CASSLTWAGGPHLQADTQYF. The chain links TRBV27 to TRBJ2-3; 9 bases are shared with TRBD2. V was clipped by 2 bases and J by 4 bases; unmatched bases: 19. This CDR3 has 20 residues. CDR1 is MNHEY and CDR2 is SMNVEV in the germline V gene (reference sequence).